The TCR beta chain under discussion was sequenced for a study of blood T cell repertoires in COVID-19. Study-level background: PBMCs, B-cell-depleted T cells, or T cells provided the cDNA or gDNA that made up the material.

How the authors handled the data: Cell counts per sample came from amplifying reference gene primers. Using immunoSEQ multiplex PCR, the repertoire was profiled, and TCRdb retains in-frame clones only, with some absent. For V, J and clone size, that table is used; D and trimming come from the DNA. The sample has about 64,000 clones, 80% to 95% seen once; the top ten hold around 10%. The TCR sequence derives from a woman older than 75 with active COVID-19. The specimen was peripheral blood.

As DNA, the CDR3 is TGCGCCAGCAGTAGCGGACCCTACAATGAGCAGTTCTTC. Residues: CASSSGPYNEQFF. The V and J genes are TRBV5-1 and TRBJ2-1, with TRBD2 as a possible D gene (6 bases). The CDR3 totals 13 residues. The V gene lost 5 bases and the J gene lost 2 bases, with 8 bases spanning the gap. CDR1 and CDR2 from the germline V gene are SGHRS and YFSETQ. Full variable domain (outside the CDR3, taken from reference TRBV5-1 and TRBJ2-1): KAGVTQTPRYLIKTRGQQVTLSCSPISGHRSVSWYQQTPGQGLQFLFEYFSETQRNKGNFPGRFSGRQFSNSRSEMNVSTLELGDSALYLCASSSGPYNEQFFGPGTRLTVL.